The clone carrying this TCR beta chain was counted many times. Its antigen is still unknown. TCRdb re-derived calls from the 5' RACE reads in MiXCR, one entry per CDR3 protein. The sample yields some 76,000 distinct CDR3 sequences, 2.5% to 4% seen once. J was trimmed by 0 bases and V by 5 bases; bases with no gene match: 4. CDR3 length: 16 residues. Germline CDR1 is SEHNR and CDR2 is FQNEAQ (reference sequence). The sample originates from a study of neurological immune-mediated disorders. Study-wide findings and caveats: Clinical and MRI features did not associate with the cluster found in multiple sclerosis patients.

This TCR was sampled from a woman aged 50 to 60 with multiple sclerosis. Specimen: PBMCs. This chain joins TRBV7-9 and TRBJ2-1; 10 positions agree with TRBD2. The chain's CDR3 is CASSGAGGLSYNEQFF. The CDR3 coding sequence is TGTGCCAGCAGCGGAGCGGGGGGGCTCTCCTACAATGAGCAGTTCTTC. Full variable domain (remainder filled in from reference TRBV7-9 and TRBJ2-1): DTGVSQNPRHKITKRGQNVTFRCDPISEHNRLYWYRQTLGQGPEFLTYFQNEAQLEKSRLLSDRFSAERPKGSFSTLEIQRTEQGDSAMYLCASSGAGGLSYNEQFFGPGTRLTVL.